This T cell receptor beta chain was retrieved from a study of blood T cell repertoires in COVID-19. From germline, CDR1 is SNHLY and CDR2 FYNNEI. V lost 0 bases to trimming and J lost 0 bases, with 11 bases between them. The CDR3 sequence is 16 residues long. This table comes from immunoSEQ multiplex PCR, and its TCRdb copy is limited to in-frame clones, with some not included. The sample gives around 77,000 clones, approximately 90% of which show up once; 4.8% is in the top ten. What was sequenced was peripheral blood. The V call is TRBV2, the J call TRBJ2-5; the D is unclear. The TCR comes from a woman aged 55-69 years with active COVID-19. CDR3 nucleotides: TGTGCCAGCAGTGAAGCGCTTCTCCGGGACCAAGAGACCCAGTACTTC. The encoded protein is CASSEALLRDQETQYF.